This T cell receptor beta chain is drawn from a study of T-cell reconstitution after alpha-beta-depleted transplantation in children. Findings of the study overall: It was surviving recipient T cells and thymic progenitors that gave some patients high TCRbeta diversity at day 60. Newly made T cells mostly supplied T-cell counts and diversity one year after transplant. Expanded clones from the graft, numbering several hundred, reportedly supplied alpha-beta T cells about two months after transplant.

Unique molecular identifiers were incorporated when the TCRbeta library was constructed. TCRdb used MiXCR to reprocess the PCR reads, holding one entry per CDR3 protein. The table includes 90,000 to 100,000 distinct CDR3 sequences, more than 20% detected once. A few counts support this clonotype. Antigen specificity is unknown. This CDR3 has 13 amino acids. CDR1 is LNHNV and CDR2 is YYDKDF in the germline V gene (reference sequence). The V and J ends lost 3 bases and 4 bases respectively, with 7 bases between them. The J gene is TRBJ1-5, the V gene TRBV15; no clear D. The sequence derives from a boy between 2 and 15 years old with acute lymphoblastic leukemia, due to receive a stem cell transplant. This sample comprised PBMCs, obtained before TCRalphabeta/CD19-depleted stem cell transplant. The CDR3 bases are TGTGCCACCAGCAGCATCGGGAATCAGCCCCAGCATTTT. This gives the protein CATSSIGNQPQHF.